This passage covers 11 T cell receptor beta chains from one sample sequenced in a study of vaccination effects on CD4 cells after COVID-19. Their antigen targets remain unknown. Clones were read by immunoSEQ multiplex PCR, and TCRdb kept only the in-frame ones, dropping some. The profile shows under 40,000 clones, more than 70% of them singletons. ViraFEST expansion of antigen-specific CD4+ T cells with viral peptide pools preceded sequencing. At the end of roughly ten days of culture, CD4+ T cells were isolated. Vaccine recipients lacked prior SARS-CoV-2 infection and had negative nucleocapsid antibodies. The sample here was CD4+ T cells from PBMCs cultured with HCoV-OC43 spike peptides, taken before COVID-19 vaccination. Documented subset: HCoV-OC43 spike overlapping peptide pool stimulation. These receptors all stem from a human donor who received a COVID-19 vaccine.

The genes are TRBV9 and TRBJ2-7; weak D call: TRBD2 (6 bases). Trimming cost V 4 bases and J 1 base, with 15 bases left between them. CDR3 length equals 15 residues. The germline V gene has CDR1 SGDLS and CDR2 YYNGEE. The CDR3 here is CASSMGPGESYEQYF. Written as DNA, the CDR3 is TGTGCCAGCAGCATGGGGCCGGGAGAATCCTACGAGCAGTACTTC.

The chain links TRBV29-1 to TRBJ2-5, with 7 positions matching TRBD1. Trimming took 4 bases from V and 1 from J; bases not matched to a gene: 6. This CDR3 is built from 14 residues. CDR1 is SQVTM, CDR2 ANQGSEA, per germline. The DNA of the CDR3 is TGCAGCGTTGGGGACAGCTTGCTCCAAGAGACCCAGTACTTC. It encodes CSVGDSLLQETQYF. Based on the CDR3 plus reference TRBV29-1 and TRBJ2-5, the full variable domain is SAVISQKPSRDICQRGTSLTIQCQVDSQVTMMFWYRQQPGQSLTLIATANQGSEATYESGFVIDKFPISRPNLTFSTLTVSNMSPEDSSIYLCSVGDSLLQETQYFGPGTRLLVL.

The genes are TRBV6-5 and TRBJ2-1, with D possibly called TRBD1 or TRBD2 (6 bases each). The V gene lost 2 bases and the J gene lost 5 bases, with 13 bases spanning the gap. Per germline, CDR1 MNHEY and CDR2 SVGAGI. The CDR3 loop spans 15 amino acids. In DNA form, the CDR3 reads TGTGCCAGCAGTTACGGGGGGCGAGGCCACAATGAGCAGTTCTTC. Translated: CASSYGGRGHNEQFF.

This chain links TRBV30 with TRBJ1-6; the match to TRBD1 covers 11 bases. The CDR3 totals 16 residues. V was clipped by 3 bases and J by 9 bases; unmatched bases: 10. The germline gives CDR1 GTSNPN, CDR2 SVGIG (reference sequence). CDR3: CAWSATTGTGGSPLHF. DNA of the CDR3: TGTGCCTGGAGCGCTACCACCGGGACAGGGGGTTCACCCCTCCACTTT.

This sequence joins TRBV2 and TRBJ1-1, with unresolved D. The V gene lost 6 bases and the J gene lost 0 bases, with 11 bases spanning the gap. The germline CDR1 and CDR2 sequences are SNHLY and FYNNEI. The CDR3 is made up of 14 amino acids. This CDR3 is CASSPIQLNTEAFF. The CDR3 coding sequence is TGTGCCAGCAGCCCCATCCAGTTGAACACTGAAGCTTTCTTT.

CDR3 amino acids: CASSYGFNGELFF. Here the CDR3 DNA reads TGTGCCAGCAGTTACGGTTTTAACGGGGAGCTGTTTTTT. The chain employs TRBV6-2 or TRBV6-3 and TRBJ2-2; D gene unclear. The germline V gene encodes CDR1 MNHEY and CDR2 SVGEGT. CDR3 length equals 13 residues. The germline V and J ends were trimmed by 2 bases and 7 bases, with 8 bases remaining between them.

V gene TRBV30 combines with J gene TRBJ2-3; 14 bases agree with TRBD2. The germline gives CDR1 GTSNPN, CDR2 SVGIG (reference sequence). V was clipped by 1 base and J by 6 bases; unmatched bases: 0. This CDR3 comprises 14 residues. CDR3 nucleotides: TGTGCCTGGAGTGGACTAGCGGGAGGGGATACGCAGTATTTT. It codes for CAWSGLAGGDTQYF.

The rearrangement uses TRBV6-1 and TRBJ1-2; TRBD1 matches 8 bases. This CDR3 is built from 15 residues. Per the germline V gene, CDR1 is MNHNS and CDR2 is SASEGT. J was trimmed by 4 bases and V by 0 bases; bases with no gene match: 4. The CDR3 region is CASSEAIRGPYGYTF. In DNA, the CDR3 is TGTGCCAGCAGTGAAGCGATCAGGGGGCCCTATGGCTACACCTTC.

This clone came up a few times. This chain links TRBV7-9 with TRBJ2-1, with D perhaps assigned TRBD1 or TRBD2 (5 bases each). Germline V gene data show CDR1 as SEHNR and CDR2 as FQNEAQ (reference sequence). The V end was cut by 3 bases, the J end by 9 bases, with 18 bases between. There are 15 residues in the CDR3. As DNA, the CDR3 is TGTGCCAGCAGCTTGGATGGCCCGCCGGGGCTTGAGCAGTTCTTC. Its protein product is CASSLDGPPGLEQFF.

This chain connects TRBV5-5 to TRBJ1-5; D unresolved. V gave up 1 base and J gave up 7 bases, with 12 bases separating them. Per germline, CDR1 SGHKS and CDR2 YYEKEE (reference sequence). The CDR3 runs to 14 residues. The CDR3 nucleotides read TGTGCCAGCAGCTTGACGGGAGGCCCCCAGCCCCAGCATTTT. The encoded protein is CASSLTGGPQPQHF.

The chain is built from TRBV18 and TRBJ2-6; D unresolved. The CDR3 is 16 residues long. V was trimmed by 3 bases and J by 0 bases, leaving 9 bases between them. Per the germline V gene, CDR1 is KGHSH and CDR2 is LQKENI. This CDR3 reads CASSPPVGSGANVLTF. CDR3 DNA sequence: TGTGCCAGCTCACCTCCGGTTGGCTCTGGGGCCAACGTCCTGACTTTC. Complete variable domain (other parts from reference TRBV18 and TRBJ2-6): NAGVMQNPRHLVRRRGQEARLRCSPMKGHSHVYWYRQLPEEGLKFMVYLQKENIIDESGMPKERFSAEFPKEGPSILRIQQVVRGDSAAYFCASSPPVGSGANVLTFGAGSRLTVL.